This is a list of T cell receptor beta chains from one sample in a study of PD-1 blockade in classical Hodgkin lymphoma. This table comes from immunoSEQ multiplex PCR, and its TCRdb copy is limited to in-frame clones, with some not included. The table includes roughly 150,000 clones, approximately 81% detected once. The material was peripheral blood mononuclear cells (PBMCs), obtained before the second cycle of nivolumab. The source is a human donor with classical Hodgkin lymphoma. Each CDR3 is given with its conserved first and last residue. D genes are given only for firm matches. Size is omitted from some rows. Given values are once, few, many or a class for expanded clones.

. | TRBD2 | TRBJ2-5 | TRBV6-6 | TGTGCCAGCAGAAACTACTGGGGGGGGGAAGAGACCCAGTACTTC | CASRNYWGGEETQYF
. | . | TRBJ1-1 | TRBV10-3 | TGTGCCATCAGAGTCCGTCCCTTGAACACTGAAGCTTTCTTT | CAIRVRPLNTEAFF
. | . | TRBJ2-3 | TRBV2 | TGTGCCAGCAGTGAAATTTCCCTGAGGAGCACAGATACGCAGTATTTT | CASSEISLRSTDTQYF
. | . | TRBJ2-5 | TRBV9 | TGTGCCAGCAGCGCTGGGACATCTGAGACCCAGTACTTC | CASSAGTSETQYF
. | . | TRBJ1-1 | TRBV20-1 | TGCAGTGCTACCTGGAACACTGAAGCTTTCTTT | CSATWNTEAFF
. | TRBD2 | TRBJ2-7 | TRBV28 | TGTGCCAGCAGTACACCCACTAGCGGCTTGCTCTACGAGCAGTACTTC | CASSTPTSGLLYEQYF
. | TRBD2 | TRBJ2-3 | TRBV28 | TGTGCCAGCAGTTTGGTAGCGGGAGCCGTCAATACGCAGTATTTT | CASSLVAGAVNTQYF
. | TRBD1 | TRBJ2-1 | TRBV5-1 | TGCGCCAGCAGCACGGGACAGGGGGCTTGGAATGAGCAGTTCTTC | CASSTGQGAWNEQFF
. | . | TRBJ2-3 | TRBV5-4 | TGTGCCAGCAGCCAAGACAGGGTTCGGGCCAGCGGGAGAGGAGATACGCAGTATTTT | CASSQDRVRASGRGDTQYF
. | TRBD1 | TRBJ1-2 | TRBV2 | TGTGCCAGCAGTGCTCAGGGGGCCGACTATGGCTACACCTTC | CASSAQGADYGYTF
. | TRBD2 | TRBJ2-5 | TRBV11-2 | TGTGCCAGCAGCTTAGAAAGGGCTAGCGGGGTGGAAGAGACCCAGTACTTC | CASSLERASGVEETQYF
. | . | TRBJ2-7 | TRBV5-5 | TGTGCCAGCAGCTTGGTTTGGCAGGGTGGCTACGAGCAGTACTTC | CASSLVWQGGYEQYF
. | TRBD1 | TRBJ2-3 | TRBV10-3 | TGTGCCATCAGGGACCCAGGACAGGCAGAATTCACAGATACGCAGTATTTT | CAIRDPGQAEFTDTQYF
. | . | TRBJ1-2 | TRBV27 | TGTGCCAGCCGCGGAACACATACTAACTATGGCTACACCTTC | CASRGTHTNYGYTF
. | TRBD1 | TRBJ2-5 | TRBV19 | TGTGCCAGTAGTATCACAGGGGGCCCCCAAGAGACCCAGTACTTC | CASSITGGPQETQYF
. | . | TRBJ1-5 | TRBV7-8 | TGTGCCAGCAGCAAAGAAAATAGCAATCAGCCCCAGCATTTT | CASSKENSNQPQHF
. | . | TRBJ1-2 | TRBV19 | TGTGCCAGTAGTAAACAGGGAAGCGGCCACACCTTC | CASSKQGSGHTF
once | . | TRBJ2-2 | TRBV7-2 | TGTGCCAGCAGCTCGTACGGGGAGCTGTTTTTT | CASSSYGELFF
once | TRBD2 | TRBJ2-1 | TRBV19 | TGTGCCAGTAGTAGTACCCCCCGGGGGGGGCAGTTCTTC | CASSSTPRGGQFF
. | . | TRBJ1-2 | TRBV7-9 | TGTGCCAGCAGCTTAGATAGGGCATTTAACTATGGCTACACCTTC | CASSLDRAFNYGYTF
. | TRBD2 | TRBJ2-5 | TRBV7-7 | TGTGCTAGCAGCTTAGAGGGAGGGGAGACCCAGTACTTC | CASSLEGGETQYF
once | . | TRBJ2-1 | TRBV9 | TGTGCCAGCAGCGCAGGGACTCCTCGGCAGTTCTTC | CASSAGTPRQFF
few | TRBD1 | TRBJ1-2 | TRBV7-2 | TGTGCCAGCAGCTTAGATCGTGGACAGGGGGCGAGGTATGGCTACACCTTC | CASSLDRGQGARYGYTF
. | TRBD1 | TRBJ2-3 | TRBV18 | TGTGCCAGCTCACCTCAGGGGGCTGTCAGCACAGATACGCAGTATTTT | CASSPQGAVSTDTQYF
. | . | TRBJ2-1 | TRBV2 | TGTGCCAGTAGGGCCGGGCACGGGAACAATGAGCAGTTCTTC | CASRAGHGNNEQFF
. | TRBD1 | TRBJ2-7 | TRBV7-9 | TGTGCCAGCAGCTCCTCCGGGACAGGGGCGTGGGAGCAGTACTTC | CASSSSGTGAWEQYF
. | . | TRBJ1-1 | TRBV6-5 | TGTGCCAGCAGGAGGGGTTTCGGAACTGAAGCTTTCTTT | CASRRGFGTEAFF
. | TRBD1 | TRBJ2-5 | TRBV7-8 | TGTGCCAGCAGCGAGACAGGGAGCGGTGAGACCCAGTACTTC | CASSETGSGETQYF